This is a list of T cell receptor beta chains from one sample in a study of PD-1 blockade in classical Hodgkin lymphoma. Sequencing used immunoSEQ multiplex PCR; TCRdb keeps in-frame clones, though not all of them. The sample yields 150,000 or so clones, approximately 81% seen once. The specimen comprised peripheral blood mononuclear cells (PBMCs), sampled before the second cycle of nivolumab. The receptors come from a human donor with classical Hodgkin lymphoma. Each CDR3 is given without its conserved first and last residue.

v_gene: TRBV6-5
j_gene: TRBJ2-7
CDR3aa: ASSYSTWVSEQY

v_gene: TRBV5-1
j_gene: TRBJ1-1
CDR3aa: ASSLRQGNTEAF

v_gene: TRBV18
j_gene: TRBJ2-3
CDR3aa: ASSSGQEGDTQY

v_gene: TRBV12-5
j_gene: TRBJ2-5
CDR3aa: ASGFWGLSQTQY

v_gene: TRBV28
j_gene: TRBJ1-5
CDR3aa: ASRRTGNQPQH

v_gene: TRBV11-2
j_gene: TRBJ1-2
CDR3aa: ASSLGTGGYGYT

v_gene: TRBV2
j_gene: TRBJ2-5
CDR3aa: ASSLLAGVQETQY

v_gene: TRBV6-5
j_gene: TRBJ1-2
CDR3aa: ASAGSAGLYGYT

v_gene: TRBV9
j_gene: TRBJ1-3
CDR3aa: ASSVKGETLFSGNTIY

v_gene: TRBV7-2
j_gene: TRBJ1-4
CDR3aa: ASSLRTGTNEKLF

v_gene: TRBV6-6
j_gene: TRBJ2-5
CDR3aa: ASSLAEFYQGTQY

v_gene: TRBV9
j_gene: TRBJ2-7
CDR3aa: ASSVSGGSSYEQY

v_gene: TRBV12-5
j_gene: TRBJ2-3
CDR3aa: ASGQGEGDTQY

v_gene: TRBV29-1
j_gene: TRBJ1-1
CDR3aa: SVSSGGGTEAF

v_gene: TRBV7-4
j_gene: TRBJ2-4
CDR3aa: ASNTSGGTKNIQY

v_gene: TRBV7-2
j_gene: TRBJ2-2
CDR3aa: ASSPTGGTGELF

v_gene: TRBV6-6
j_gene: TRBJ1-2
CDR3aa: ASSYFFEGNDGYT

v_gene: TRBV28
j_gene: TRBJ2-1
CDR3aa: ATNGQGVIYNEQF

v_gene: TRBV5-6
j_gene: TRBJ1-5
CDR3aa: ASSETGGRWGNQPQH

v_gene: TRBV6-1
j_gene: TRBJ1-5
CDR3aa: ASSVGWDQPQH

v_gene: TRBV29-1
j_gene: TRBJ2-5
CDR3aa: SVEDTPGQGAETQY

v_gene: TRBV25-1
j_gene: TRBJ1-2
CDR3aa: ASSWRSGYT

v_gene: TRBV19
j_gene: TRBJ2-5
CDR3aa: ASSLWTSGGQETQY

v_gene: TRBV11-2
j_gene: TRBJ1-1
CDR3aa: ASSFHTEAF

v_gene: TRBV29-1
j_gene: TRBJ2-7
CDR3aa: SVVRRGSSYEQY

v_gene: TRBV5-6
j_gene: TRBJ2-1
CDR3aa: ASSLWIAPAINEQF

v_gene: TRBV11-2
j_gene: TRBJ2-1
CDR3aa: ASSLGKRGAIFNEQF

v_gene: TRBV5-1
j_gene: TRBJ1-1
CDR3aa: ASSPTGLGTEAF

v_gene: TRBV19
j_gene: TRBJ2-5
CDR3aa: ASSIGSARAQY

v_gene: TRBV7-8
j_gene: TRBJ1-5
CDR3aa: ASSSRGGNQPQH

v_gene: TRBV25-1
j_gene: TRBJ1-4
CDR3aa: ASSEPRGPGEKLF

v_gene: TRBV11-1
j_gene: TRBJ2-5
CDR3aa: ASSFNLAETQY

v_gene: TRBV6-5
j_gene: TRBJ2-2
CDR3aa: ASTRQGVNTGELF

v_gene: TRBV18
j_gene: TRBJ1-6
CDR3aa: ASSPGQGSSYNSPLH

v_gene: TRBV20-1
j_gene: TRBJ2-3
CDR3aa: SARTRGTQY

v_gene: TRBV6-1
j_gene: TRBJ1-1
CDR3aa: AILPYTEAF

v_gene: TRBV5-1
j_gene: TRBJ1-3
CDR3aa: ASSLAAQGSGNTIY

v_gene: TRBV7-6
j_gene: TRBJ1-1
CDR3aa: ASSWDPFTEAF

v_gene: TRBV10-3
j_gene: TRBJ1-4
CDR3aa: AISEGGTGDEKLF

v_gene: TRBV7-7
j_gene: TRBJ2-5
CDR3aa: ASSLSGGGPETQY

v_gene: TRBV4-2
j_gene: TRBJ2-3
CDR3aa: ASSQGEAPEADTQY

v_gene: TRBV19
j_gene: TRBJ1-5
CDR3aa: ASRLGSFEPQH

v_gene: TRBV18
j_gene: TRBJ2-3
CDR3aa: ASSPSRVSRTDTQY

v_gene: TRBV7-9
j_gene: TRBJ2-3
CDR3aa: ASSDYGQVGNTQY

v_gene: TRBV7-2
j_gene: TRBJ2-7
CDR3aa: LPGEGLIEQY

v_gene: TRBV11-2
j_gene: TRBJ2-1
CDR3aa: ASSLPRRRTYNEQF